What follows are 13 T cell receptor beta chains derived from one specimen sequenced in a study of T cell responses to AZD1222 COVID-19 vaccine. The assay was immunoSEQ multiplex PCR, and TCRdb's table has in-frame clones only and misses some. This table holds over 65,000 clones, roughly 87% found once. The sample here was peripheral blood, taken 28 days after the second AZD1222 dose. These receptors came from an adult who received the AZD1222 COVID-19 vaccine.

The CDR3 nucleotides are TGTGCCAGTAGTATACCGACAGAACATTATGGCTACACCTTC. Its translation is CASSIPTEHYGYTF. The chain is built from TRBV19 and TRBJ1-2; D might be TRBD1 (5 bases). This CDR3 is built from 14 residues. The germline V gene encodes CDR1 LNHDA and CDR2 SQIVND (reference sequence). The V gene lost 2 bases and the J gene lost 5 bases, with 12 bases spanning the gap. Using reference TRBV19 and TRBJ1-2 for the parts outside the CDR3, the full variable domain is DGGITQSPKYLFRKEGQNVTLSCEQNLNHDAMYWYRQDPGQGLRLIYYSQIVNDFQKGDIAEGYSVSREKKESFPLTVTSAQKNPTAFYLCASSIPTEHYGYTFGSGTRLTVV.

The chain combines TRBV25-1 with TRBJ2-3, with a weak D call TRBD1 (6 bases). V was clipped by 2 bases and J by 4 bases, with 13 bases between them. The CDR3 runs 15 residues. Germline lookup yields CDR1 MGHDK and CDR2 SYGVNS. CDR3 nucleotides: TGTGCCAGCAGTGAAGTCCGGGACACCTCAGATACGCAGTATTTT. Translation gives CASSEVRDTSDTQYF. The whole variable domain, remainder taken from reference TRBV25-1 and TRBJ2-3, is EADIYQTPRYLVIGTGKKITLECSQTMGHDKMYWYQQDPGMELHLIHYSYGVNSTEKGDLSSESTVSRIRTEHFPLTLESARPSHTSQYLCASSEVRDTSDTQYFGPGTRLTVL.

The gene calls are TRBV7-3 and TRBJ2-7; D might be TRBD2 (6 bases). The CDR3 loop spans 15 amino acids. The V gene lost 2 bases and the J gene lost 1 base, with 12 bases spanning the gap. Germline assignment: CDR1 SGHTA and CDR2 FQGTGA. Here the CDR3 DNA reads TGTGCCAGCAGCTTATTCAGGGAGGAGTCCTACGAGCAGTACTTC. Translating gives CASSLFREESYEQYF.

This clone was detected a few times. The same CDR3 arises from other DNA sequences in this sample as well. J is TRBJ2-3 and V is TRBV6-4; 14 bases agree with TRBD2. The CDR3 totals 16 residues. V lost 0 bases to trimming and J lost 6 bases; unmatched junction nucleotides: 2. Per the germline V gene, CDR1 is MRHNA and CDR2 is SNTAGT. The CDR3 sequence is CASSDSTSGGADTQYF. The CDR3 coding sequence is TGTGCCAGCAGTGACTCGACTAGCGGGGGGGCCGATACGCAGTATTTT.

The V gene is TRBV6-6, the J gene TRBJ2-3, with 7 bases lining up with TRBD2. Germline V lookup: CDR1 MNHNY, CDR2 SVGAGI (reference sequence). Trimming cost V 4 bases and J 2 bases; bases outside gene matches: 3. CDR3 length: 14 amino acids. The CDR3 here is CASSSWDYTDTQYF. The CDR3 region has the DNA TGTGCCAGCAGTTCATGGGACTACACAGATACGCAGTATTTT.

V is TRBV18 and J is TRBJ2-5, with TRBD2 matching 13 bases. The CDR3 is made up of 15 amino acids. Trimming at V came to 3 bases and at J to 4 bases, leaving 2 bases not matched to a gene. Germline CDR1 is KGHSH and CDR2 is LQKENI. This CDR3 reads CASSPRTSGGETQYF. The CDR3, as DNA: TGTGCCAGCTCACCGCGGACTAGCGGGGGAGAGACCCAGTACTTC. Based on the CDR3 plus reference TRBV18 and TRBJ2-5, the full variable domain is NAGVMQNPRHLVRRRGQEARLRCSPMKGHSHVYWYRQLPEEGLKFMVYLQKENIIDESGMPKERFSAEFPKEGPSILRIQQVVRGDSAAYFCASSPRTSGGETQYFGPGTRLLVL.

This sequence joins TRBV19 and TRBJ1-1; no definite D call. CDR3 length: 14 residues. V was pared by 2 bases and J by 6 bases, with 13 bases between. Germline CDR1 and CDR2: LNHDA and SQIVND (reference sequence). DNA of the CDR3: TGTGCCAGTAGTATATTGCAGATGAGGGCTGAAGCTTTCTTT. Its protein product is CASSILQMRAEAFF.

The V call is TRBV6-2 or TRBV6-3, the J call TRBJ2-7, with a possible D match to TRBD1 (6 bases). In germline, CDR1 is MNHEY, CDR2 SVGEGT. The ends were cut back, 5 bases at V and 3 bases at J, with 14 bases in the middle. The CDR3 has 14 amino acids. The CDR3 region has the DNA TGTGCCAGCAGTATTCCGACAGGTATCTACGAGCAGTACTTC. It codes for CASSIPTGIYEQYF.

The rearrangement uses TRBV5-8 and TRBJ2-7; perhaps D is TRBD1 or TRBD2 (5 bases each). Deletions cut 0 bases from V and 0 bases from J, with 13 bases between. This CDR3 has 16 amino acids. Germline assignment: CDR1 SGHTS and CDR2 YDEGEE. CDR3 residues: CASSLAGDPTSYEQYV. DNA for the CDR3: TGTGCCAGCAGCTTGGCCGGGGACCCCACCTCCTACGAGCAGTACGTC.

A single count supports this clone. The chain has TRBV6-5 and TRBJ2-7; D is unresolved. Deletions cut 0 bases from V and 2 bases from J, with 2 bases between. The CDR3 runs 12 residues. Germline assignment: CDR1 MNHEY and CDR2 SVGAGI. The CDR3 loop is CASSYSTYEQYF. The CDR3, as DNA: TGTGCCAGCAGTTACTCGACCTACGAGCAGTACTTC.

This clone has a single count. This sequence joins TRBV7-9 and TRBJ1-6; D unclear. CDR3 length: 12 residues. Trimming took 1 base from V and 8 from J, leaving 3 bases between them. Germline values: CDR1 SEHNR, CDR2 FQNEAQ (reference sequence). The DNA for the CDR3 is TGTGCCAGCAGCTTAGGGGATTCACCCCTCCACTTT. Encoded protein: CASSLGDSPLHF.

The chain uses TRBV10-3 and TRBJ2-7; D remains ambiguous. This CDR3 has 13 amino acids. Germline loops: CDR1 ENHRY, CDR2 SYGVKD. Trimming removed 0 bases at V and 3 bases at J, with 6 bases between. The CDR3 reads CAISESAYYEQYF. The CDR3 DNA is TGTGCCATCAGTGAGTCGGCATACTACGAGCAGTACTTC.

J is TRBJ2-1 and V is TRBV5-6; D is ambiguous. Deletions cut 0 bases from V and 8 bases from J, with 6 bases between. The V gene's germline CDR1 is SGHDT and CDR2 YYEEEE. The CDR3 extends over 12 amino acids. As DNA, the CDR3 is TGTGCCAGCAGCTTGGTTCATGATGAGCAGTTCTTC. Its protein is CASSLVHDEQFF.